The source of this T cell receptor (beta chain) is a study of PD-1 blockade in classical Hodgkin lymphoma. Study results and caveats: Repertoire difference causes, possibly disease activity or prior therapy, remain undefined. A reduction in baseline TCR diversity was reportedly seen in newly diagnosed patients relative to healthy donors.

Libraries were prepared by immunoSEQ multiplex PCR; TCRdb keeps only in-frame clonotypes and omits some of them. The sample includes some 30,000 clones, 88% of them seen just once. A remark on this clone: Its antigen is not known.

From germline, CDR1 is SNHLY and CDR2 FYNNEI. The V end lost 1 base, the J end lost 4 bases, and 11 bases lay between the germline ends. The CDR3 totals 15 residues. The time point here: newly diagnosed, previously untreated cHL patient sample. With magnetic negative selection, CD4+ T cells were purified from PBMCs that had been thawed. For comparison, PBMCs from newly diagnosed, untreated classical Hodgkin lymphoma were used. This chain uses TRBV2 with TRBJ2-1; TRBD2 is a possible D gene (6 bases). The source material was CD4+ T cells from blood. This clonotype was sampled from a human donor with classical Hodgkin lymphoma. The CDR3 loop reads CASSEGQEGYNEQFF. The CDR3 nucleotides are TGTGCCAGCAGTGAAGGTCAGGAGGGGTACAATGAGCAGTTCTTC.